Below, 6 T cell receptor beta chains from the same sample are listed, as sequenced in a study of CXCR3-negative and CXCR3-positive naive CD8 T cells. For these TCRs, the target antigens are not known. Notes on the study in general: Researchers report that CXCR3-positive naive cells carry more hydrophobic TRB CDR3s than CXCR3-negative naive cells.

The authors prepared UMI-labeled TRB cDNA libraries by 5' RACE. TCRdb reprocessed the 5' RACE reads; each CDR3 protein has one entry and no DNA is given. Its table lists 130,000 to 150,000 distinct CDR3 sequences. Sequenced input: naive CXCR3+ CD8+ T cells from blood. Subset noted: CD45RO-CCR7+CD27+CD95- naive CD8+ T cells expressing CXCR3 (TNR3+). Receptors originate from a human donor in good health. Some clones in this sample may be carry-over from other donors' samples.

This chain joins TRBV10-3 and TRBJ2-7; no DNA is available, so the TRBD1 call from TCRdb remains unchecked. From germline, CDR1 is ENHRY and CDR2 SYGVKD. The CDR3 is 14 residues long. CDR3: CAIRETGDGYEQYF.

V and J are TRBV29-1 and TRBJ1-1; no DNA is available, so the TRBD1 call from TCRdb remains unchecked. CDR3 size: 12 residues. Per germline, CDR1 SQVTM and CDR2 ANQGSEA. Here the CDR3 reads CSARTENTEAFF.

The chain recombines TRBV7-9 with TRBJ1-2. The CDR3 consists of 12 residues. Germline lookup yields CDR1 SEHNR and CDR2 FQNEAQ (reference sequence). CDR3 protein: CASSQGEYGYTF.

The rearrangement uses TRBV20-1 and TRBJ2-3. From germline, CDR1 is DFQATT and CDR2 SNEGSKA (reference sequence). This CDR3 is built from 15 residues. The CDR3 is CSARDGDFLTDTQYF.

The chain has TRBV5-5 and TRBJ1-1. The CDR3 covers 13 residues. Germline V gene data show CDR1 as SGHKS and CDR2 as YYEKEE (reference sequence). The CDR3 loop is CASSLGLKVEAFF.

The J gene is TRBJ1-5, the V gene TRBV6-8; TCRdb indicates TRBD1, and absent DNA this call remains unverified. Germline V CDR1 and CDR2: MNHGY, SAAAGT. The CDR3 spans 16 residues. This CDR3 is CASGYLQGARNQPQHF.